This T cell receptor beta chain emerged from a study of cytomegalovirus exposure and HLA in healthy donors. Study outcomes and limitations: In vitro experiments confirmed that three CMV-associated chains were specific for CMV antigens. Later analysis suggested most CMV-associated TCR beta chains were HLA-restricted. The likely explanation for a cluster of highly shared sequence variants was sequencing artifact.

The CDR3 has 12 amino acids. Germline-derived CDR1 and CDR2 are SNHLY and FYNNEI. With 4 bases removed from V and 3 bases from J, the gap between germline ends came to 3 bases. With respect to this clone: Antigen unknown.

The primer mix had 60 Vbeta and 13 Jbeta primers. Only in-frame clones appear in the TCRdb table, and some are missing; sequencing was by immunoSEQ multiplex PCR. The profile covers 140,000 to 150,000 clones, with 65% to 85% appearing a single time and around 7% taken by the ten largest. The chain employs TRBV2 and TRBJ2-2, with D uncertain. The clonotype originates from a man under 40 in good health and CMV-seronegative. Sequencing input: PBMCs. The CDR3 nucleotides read TGTGCCAGCAGTGCCGACACCGGGGAGCTGTTTTTT. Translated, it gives CASSADTGELFF.